This note documents a single T cell receptor (beta chain) sequence. The assay was immunoSEQ multiplex PCR, and TCRdb's table has in-frame clones only and misses some. This table holds 200,000 or so clones, roughly nine tenths found once. The sample is drawn from a study of blood T cell repertoires in COVID-19. V gave up 0 bases and J gave up 7 bases; unmatched junction bases: 6. The CDR3 covers 16 residues. Germline CDR1 SGHRS, CDR2 YFSETQ. The TCR sequence derives from a woman in her 40s with acute COVID-19. This rearrangement joins TRBV5-1 to TRBJ1-6, with 8 bases that match TRBD1. Sample: PBMCs or T cells enriched from blood (not recorded which). The CDR3 DNA reads TGCGCCAGCAGCTTGGGGTCAGGGGGCTTCAATTCACCCCTCCACTTT. This encodes CASSLGSGGFNSPLHF.